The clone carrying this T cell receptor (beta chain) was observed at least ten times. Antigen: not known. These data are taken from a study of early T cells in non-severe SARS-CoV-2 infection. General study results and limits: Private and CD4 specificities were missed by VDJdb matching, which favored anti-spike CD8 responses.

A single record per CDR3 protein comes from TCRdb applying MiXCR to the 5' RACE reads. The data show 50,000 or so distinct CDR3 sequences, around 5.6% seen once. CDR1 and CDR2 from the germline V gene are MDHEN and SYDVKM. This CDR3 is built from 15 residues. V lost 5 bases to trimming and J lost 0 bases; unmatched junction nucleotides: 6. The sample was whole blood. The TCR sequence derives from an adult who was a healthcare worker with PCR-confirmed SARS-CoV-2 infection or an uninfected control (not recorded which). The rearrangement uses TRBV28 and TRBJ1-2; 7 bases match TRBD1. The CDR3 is CASSPADRPNYGYTF. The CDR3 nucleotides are TGTGCCAGCAGTCCCGCGGACAGGCCTAACTATGGCTACACCTTC.